One T cell receptor beta chain is described in this entry. Its antigen is not known. These data come from a study of T cell responses to AZD1222 COVID-19 vaccine. General study points: No repertoire was sampled before or during the peak T cell response, only after it.

The CDR3 totals 15 residues. Produced via immunoSEQ multiplex PCR; TCRdb's table is partial and in-frame only. The table lists 100,000 to 150,000 clones, 75% to 90% of them singletons. This chain uses TRBV21-1 with TRBJ1-3. TRBV21-1 is recorded as a pseudogene. This clonotype was obtained from an adult in good health. Sequencing was performed on peripheral blood, taken on day 0 of AZD1222 vaccination. The CDR3 loop is CASSKLGGSGNTIYF. The CDR3 nucleotides read TGTGCCAGCAGCAAACTCGGGGGCTCTGGAAACACCATATATTTT.